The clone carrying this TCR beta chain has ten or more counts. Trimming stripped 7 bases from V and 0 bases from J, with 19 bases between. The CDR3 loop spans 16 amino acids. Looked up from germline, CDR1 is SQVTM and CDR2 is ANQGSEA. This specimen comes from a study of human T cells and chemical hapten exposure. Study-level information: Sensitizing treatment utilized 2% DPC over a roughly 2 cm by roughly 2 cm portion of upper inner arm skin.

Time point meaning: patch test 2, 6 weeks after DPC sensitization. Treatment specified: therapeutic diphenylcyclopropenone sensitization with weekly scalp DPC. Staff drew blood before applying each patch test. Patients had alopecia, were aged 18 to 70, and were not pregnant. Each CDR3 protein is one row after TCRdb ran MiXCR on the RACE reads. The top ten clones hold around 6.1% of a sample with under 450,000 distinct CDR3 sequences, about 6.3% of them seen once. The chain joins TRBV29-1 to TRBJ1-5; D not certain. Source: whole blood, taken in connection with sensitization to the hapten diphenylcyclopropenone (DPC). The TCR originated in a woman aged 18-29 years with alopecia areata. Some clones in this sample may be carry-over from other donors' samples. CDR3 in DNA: TGCAGCGGTGGCCCTAGGCAGGCCTTTAGCAATCAGCCCCAGCATTTT. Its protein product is CSGGPRQAFSNQPQHF.